These 17 T cell receptor beta chains share one sample of origin, sequenced in a study of early T cells in non-severe SARS-CoV-2 infection. TCRdb re-derived calls from the 5' RACE reads in MiXCR, one entry per CDR3 protein. The data hold about 70,000 distinct CDR3 sequences, with approximately 12% observed a single time. Sequencing was carried out using whole blood. These receptors all stem from an adult who was a healthcare worker with PCR-confirmed SARS-CoV-2 infection or an uninfected control (not recorded which).

At least ten counts were recorded for this clonotype. This rearrangement joins TRBV5-7 to TRBJ2-7; 12 nucleotides align to TRBD2. TRBV5-7 is an ORF, and what it does is uncertain. After removal of 1 base from V and 0 bases from J, the junction contained 2 bases not matched to a gene. This CDR3 comprises 16 residues. The CDR3 here is CASSLSSGRVSYEQYF. Written as DNA, the CDR3 is TGTGCCAGCAGCTTGTCTAGCGGGAGGGTCTCCTACGAGCAGTACTTC.

This clonotype has at least ten counts. The chain is built from TRBV21-1 and TRBJ1-1; no DNA check was done on the table's D call, TRBD1. TRBV21-1 is reported as a pseudogene. CDR3 size: 13 residues. The CDR3 DNA is TGTGCCGGGGGCCCCGAGGGGAATGGTGAAGCTTTCTTT. This gives the protein CAGGPEGNGEAFF.

Points on this clonotype: A clone one base away is much larger, so this may be a read error. This rearrangement joins TRBV29-1 to TRBJ2-1, with a weak D call TRBD1 (6 bases). V dropped 7 bases and J dropped 5 bases, with 15 bases sitting between them. The CDR3 consists of 13 residues. Germline V gene data show CDR1 as SQVTM and CDR2 as ANQGSEA. CDR3 protein: CSAGRDNHNEQFF. DNA for the CDR3: TGCAGCGCTGGCCGGGACAATCACAATGAGCAGTTCTTC.

This clonotype was observed at least ten times. The chain employs TRBV12-3 or TRBV12-4 and TRBJ2-7; the match to TRBD1 covers 8 bases. The CDR3 length is 14 residues. Losses at the gene ends were 5 bases for V and 3 bases for J; bases not matched to a gene: 6. In DNA form, the CDR3 reads TGTGCCAGCAGTGCCGGGACAGGCGACTACGAGCAGTACTTC. Translating it yields CASSAGTGDYEQYF.

In this sample, this clonotype turned up many times. The J gene is TRBJ2-7, the V gene TRBV6-6; no firm D call. Trimming pared 10 bases from V and 1 base from J, leaving 11 bases between. The CDR3 sequence is 12 residues long. Germline V CDR1 and CDR2: MNHNY, SVGAGI (reference sequence). The DNA of the CDR3 is TGTGCCACCCGAAGGCAGTCCTACGAGCAGTACTTC. Translation: CATRRQSYEQYF.

This clonotype was counted only a few times. V gene TRBV29-1 combines with J gene TRBJ1-1; no firm D call. Trimming cost V 5 bases and J 5 bases, with 9 bases left between them. CDR1 is SQVTM and CDR2 is ANQGSEA in the germline V gene. The CDR3 loop spans 11 amino acids. The CDR3 loop reads CSVIRGTEAFF. CDR3 in DNA: TGCAGCGTTATCCGGGGAACTGAAGCTTTCTTT.

There are many counts of this clonotype. V gene TRBV18 combines with J gene TRBJ2-5; perhaps TRBD2 as D (6 bases). Looked up from germline, CDR1 is KGHSH and CDR2 is LQKENI. The CDR3 contains 17 residues. V lost 4 bases to trimming and J lost 2 bases, with 20 bases between them. CDR3 amino acids: CASSLSNLPSAQETQYF. In nucleotides, the CDR3 is TGTGCCAGCTCACTCTCGAATCTCCCTAGCGCACAAGAGACCCAGTACTTC.

This clonotype was seen ten or more times. The rearrangement uses TRBV27 and TRBJ2-7; 7 nucleotides align to TRBD2. Germline CDR1 and CDR2: MNHEY and SMNVEV (reference sequence). V shed 6 bases and J 0 bases; nucleotides not matched to a gene: 8. CDR3 length: 15 amino acids. The CDR3 DNA reads TGTGCCAGCAGGGGGGGACTACTTTACTCCTACGAGCAGTACTTC. Protein product: CASRGGLLYSYEQYF.

The chain is built from TRBV28 and TRBJ2-7; no firm D call. Looked up from germline, CDR1 is MDHEN and CDR2 is SYDVKM. V shed 4 bases and J shed 6 bases, with 10 bases lying between them. This CDR3 contains 12 residues. The CDR3 nucleotides are TGTGCCAGCAGTTCCTGGACGGGCGAGCAGTACTTC. As protein: CASSSWTGEQYF.

At least ten counts were recorded for this clonotype. The rearrangement links TRBV28 to TRBJ2-1; 15 bases are shared with TRBD2. The germline gives CDR1 MDHEN, CDR2 SYDVKM. The CDR3 is 17 residues long. Trimming removed 5 bases from V and 7 bases from J; junction bases left unmatched: 9. CDR3 bases: TGTGCCAGCAGTACCACCTGGACTAGCGGGGGGGGGAATGAGCAGTTCTTC. Translating it yields CASSTTWTSGGGNEQFF.

This clonotype has a count of ten or more. This rearrangement joins TRBV5-4 to TRBJ2-1; 11 bases are a match to TRBD2. The V gene's germline CDR1 is SGHNT and CDR2 YYREEE (reference sequence). The CDR3 length is 15 residues. Trimming cost V 4 bases and J 10 bases; bases outside gene matches: 10. The CDR3 reads CASSGLAGGAREQFF. The CDR3 DNA sequence: TGTGCCAGCAGCGGTCTAGCGGGAGGCGCTCGGGAGCAGTTCTTC.

This clonotype was detected many times. The genes are TRBV6-1 and TRBJ2-1; 9 bases fit TRBD1. CDR3 size: 13 residues. Germline CDR1 and CDR2: MNHNS and SASEGT. With V trimmed by 10 bases and J by 6 bases, 7 bases remained unmatched. CDR3 loop: CATKQGQGNEQFF. The CDR3 DNA is TGTGCCACCAAACAGGGACAGGGCAATGAGCAGTTCTTC.

In its sample, this clonotype was seen many times. V is TRBV3-1 and J is TRBJ2-1, with D possibly matching TRBD2 (5 bases). V was shortened by 0 bases and J by 3 bases, with 9 bases between the two germline ends. The CDR3 runs to 15 residues. Germline V lookup: CDR1 LGHDT, CDR2 YNNKEL (reference sequence). CDR3 residues: CASSQDDGLYNEQFF. The DNA of the CDR3 is TGTGCCAGCAGCCAAGACGACGGACTCTACAATGAGCAGTTCTTC.

Ten or more counts support this clonotype. V gene TRBV20-1 combines with J gene TRBJ1-1; a weak D match, TRBD1 (6 bases). Germline loops: CDR1 DFQATT, CDR2 SNEGSKA (reference sequence). V was trimmed by 3 bases and J by 1 base, leaving 12 bases between them. The CDR3 consists of 14 residues. The CDR3 nucleotides read TGCAGTGCTAGTTGGGGGCCAGAGAACACTGAAGCTTTCTTT. Translation gives CSASWGPENTEAFF.

The gene calls are TRBV11-2 and TRBJ2-7; TRBD1 might be the D (6 bases). V lost 7 bases and J lost 3, with 16 bases in between. Germline CDR1 SGHAT, CDR2 FQNNGV. CDR3 length equals 14 residues. The DNA for the CDR3 is TGTGCCAGCAACCTAGTCCAGGGGTACTACGAGCAGTACTTC. This gives the protein CASNLVQGYYEQYF.

This chain links TRBV7-9 with TRBJ2-5; no definite D call. The germline V gene has CDR1 SEHNR and CDR2 FQNEAQ (reference sequence). Trimming took 8 bases from V and 0 from J, leaving 10 bases between them. The CDR3 sequence is 13 residues long. The CDR3 reads CASRGRNQETQYF. CDR3 DNA: TGTGCCAGCCGTGGCAGGAACCAAGAGACCCAGTACTTC.

This clonotype has at least ten counts. The rearrangement joins TRBV13 to TRBJ1-2; D gene uncertain. Between the trimmed V and J ends, which lost 4 bases and 4 bases, there was a span of 1 base. The CDR3 is 10 residues long. Germline V gene lookup returns CDR1 PRHDT and CDR2 FYEKMQ (reference sequence). CDR3 sequence (DNA): TGTGCCAGCAGCTCCTATGGCTACACCTTC. Its protein is CASSSYGYTF.